This note documents a single T cell receptor beta chain sequence. As yet, its antigen is unknown. These data belong to a study of glioma-infiltrating T cells. Amplification of TCR alpha and beta CDR3 regions from RNA used iRepertoire nested multiplex PCR. TCRdb called the multiplex PCR reads again in MiXCR, with one record for every CDR3 protein. Of over 80,000 distinct CDR3 sequences in the sample, roughly 37% were seen once. Notes on the study in general: Very few CDR3 sequences were shared between tissue and blood. Non-neoplastic patients had below-expected tissue-blood divergence, while all gliomas exceeded expectation.

The CDR3 is 13 residues long. Looked up from germline, CDR1 is SNHLY and CDR2 is FYNNEI. Deletions cut 6 bases from V and 8 bases from J, with 14 bases between. The source material was glioma tissue, nonneoplastic brain tissue, or PBMCs (not recorded which). The TCR comes from a human donor with low-grade glioma or glioblastoma, undergoing nonglioma brain surgery, or in good health (not recorded which). J is TRBJ2-1 and V is TRBV2; D might be TRBD2 (6 bases). The CDR3 here is CASSPGGTDEQFF. The CDR3 DNA is TGTGCCAGCAGCCCCGGGGGTACCGATGAGCAGTTCTTC.